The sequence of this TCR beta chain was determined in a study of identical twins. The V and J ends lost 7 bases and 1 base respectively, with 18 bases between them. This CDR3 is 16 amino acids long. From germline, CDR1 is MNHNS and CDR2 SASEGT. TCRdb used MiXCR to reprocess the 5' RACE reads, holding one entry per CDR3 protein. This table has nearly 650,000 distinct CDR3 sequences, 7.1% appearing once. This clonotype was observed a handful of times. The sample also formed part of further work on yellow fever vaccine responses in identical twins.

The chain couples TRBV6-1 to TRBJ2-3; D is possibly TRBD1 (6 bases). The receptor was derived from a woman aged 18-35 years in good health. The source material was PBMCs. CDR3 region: CASTSRGNLGTDTQYF. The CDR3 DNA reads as TGTGCCAGCACCTCAAGGGGGAATTTAGGCACAGATACGCAGTATTTT.